This entry lists 30 T cell receptor beta chains sequenced from one sample in a study of blood T cell repertoires in COVID-19. The repertoire was sequenced with immunoSEQ multiplex PCR; TCRdb's copy has only in-frame clones and lacks some. The sample yields some 37,000 clones, 90% seen once. The specimen sequenced was peripheral blood. The receptors shown here come from a human donor in a cohort sampled during active COVID-19.

This sequence joins TRBV19 and TRBJ2-5, with 9 positions matching TRBD1. The germline V gene has CDR1 LNHDA and CDR2 SQIVND (reference sequence). CDR3 size: 16 residues. V was pared by 5 bases and J by 7 bases, with 14 bases of the junction left unmatched. CDR3 DNA sequence: TGTGCCAGTAGTCCGACGGGACAGGGACTAAGGGGGACCCAGTACTTC. Protein sequence: CASSPTGQGLRGTQYF.

The rearrangement joins TRBV7-7 to TRBJ2-2; 9 bases are a match to TRBD2. Per the germline V gene, CDR1 is SSHAT and CDR2 is FNYEAQ (reference sequence). Trimming at V came to 5 bases and at J to 4 bases, leaving 8 bases not matched to a gene. The CDR3 totals 16 residues. Here the CDR3 DNA reads TGTGCCAGCAGCCAACTAGCGGGCGGCGTCACCGGGGAGCTGTTTTTT. This encodes CASSQLAGGVTGELFF. The complete variable domain, with remaining parts taken from reference TRBV7-7 and TRBJ2-2, reads GAGVSQSPRYKVTKRGQDVTLRCDPISSHATLYWYQQALGQGPEFLTYFNYEAQPDKSGLPSDRFSAERPEGSISTLTIQRTEQRDSAMYRCASSQLAGGVTGELFFGEGSRLTVL.

About this clone itself: The sample contains more than one DNA sequence encoding this CDR3. J is TRBJ1-1 and V is TRBV6-2 or TRBV6-3, with a possible D match to TRBD1 (6 bases). V dropped 0 bases and J dropped 1 base, with 6 bases sitting between them. Germline CDR1 reads MNHEY; CDR2 reads SVGEGT. The CDR3 is made up of 14 amino acids. CDR3 DNA: TGTGCCAGCAGTTACTCAGGGGGGAACACTGAAGCTTTCTTT. It codes for CASSYSGGNTEAFF.

The rearrangement uses TRBV7-2 and TRBJ2-1; D is unresolved. CDR3 length: 13 residues. With 1 base removed from V and 7 bases from J, the gap between germline ends came to 8 bases. Germline loops: CDR1 SGHTA, CDR2 FQGNSA. The CDR3 DNA is TGTGCCAGCAGCTTAGGAGTCCCGAATGAGCAGTTCTTC. It encodes CASSLGVPNEQFF.

The chain couples TRBV5-1 to TRBJ2-5; D may be TRBD1 (5 bases). Germline loops: CDR1 SGHRS, CDR2 YFSETQ. V lost 6 bases and J 9 bases, leaving 24 bases between the germline ends. The CDR3 is 15 amino acids. CDR3 residues: CASTYDRPRLGAQYF. The CDR3 nucleotides are TGCGCCAGCACCTACGACAGACCTCGGCTTGGTGCCCAGTACTTC.

This chain connects TRBV28 to TRBJ2-3, with 11 bases matching TRBD1. This CDR3 is 18 amino acids long. Trimming at V came to 6 bases and at J to 11 bases, leaving 22 bases not matched to a gene. From germline, CDR1 is MDHEN and CDR2 SYDVKM. CDR3 region: CASSPWGGDRGFPAEQYF. DNA of the CDR3: TGTGCCAGCAGCCCCTGGGGCGGGGACAGGGGGTTCCCGGCAGAGCAGTATTTT.

The V call is TRBV6-2 or TRBV6-3, the J call TRBJ2-7; perhaps TRBD1 as D (5 bases). V shed 2 bases and J shed 3 bases, with 8 bases lying between them. The CDR3 loop spans 13 amino acids. Germline CDR1 and CDR2: MNHEY and SVGEGT. The CDR3 bases are TGTGCCAGCAGTTACGGACATAGCTACGAGCAGTACTTC. Amino acids: CASSYGHSYEQYF.

This rearrangement joins TRBV28 to TRBJ1-4; tentative D call: TRBD1 (5 bases). This CDR3 has 14 amino acids. Germline assignment: CDR1 MDHEN and CDR2 SYDVKM. V dropped 6 bases and J dropped 4 bases, with 12 bases sitting between them. This chain's CDR3 is CASSPLQDNEKLFF. As DNA, the CDR3 is TGTGCCAGCAGCCCATTACAGGATAATGAAAAACTGTTTTTT.

This clone was seen a handful of times. The V call is TRBV18, the J call TRBJ2-7; 13 bases align to TRBD2. The CDR3 has 16 amino acids. CDR1 is KGHSH and CDR2 is LQKENI in the germline V gene. The junction had 8 bases not matched to a gene; V was cut back by 4 bases and J by 5 bases. The CDR3 region is CASSRGTSGIPHEQYF. CDR3 nucleotide sequence: TGTGCCAGCTCACGTGGGACTAGCGGGATACCACACGAGCAGTACTTC.

The V and J genes are TRBV11-2 and TRBJ2-7; tentative D call: TRBD2 (5 bases). CDR1 and CDR2 (germline): SGHAT, FQNNGV. With 2 bases removed from V and 2 bases from J, the gap between germline ends came to 13 bases. This CDR3 is 15 amino acids long. The CDR3 coding sequence is TGTGCCAGCAGCTTATTGGGAGACCGTCCCTACGAGCAGTACTTC. Protein sequence: CASSLLGDRPYEQYF.

The chain joins TRBV28 to TRBJ2-5, with 8 bases matching TRBD1. The CDR3 runs 17 residues. After removal of 3 bases from V and 4 bases from J, the junction contained 13 bases not matched to a gene. Germline values: CDR1 MDHEN, CDR2 SYDVKM. The CDR3 DNA follows: TGTGCCAGCAGTTTTTCGAGGGACAGGCGCCGGGGAGAGACCCAGTACTTC. This translates into CASSFSRDRRRGETQYF.

V gene TRBV2 combines with J gene TRBJ2-7; D is possibly TRBD1 (6 bases). The CDR3 consists of 13 residues. Trimming stripped 7 bases from V and 4 bases from J, with 14 bases between. Germline V gene sequence: CDR1 SNHLY, CDR2 FYNNEI. This chain's CDR3 is CASTSDRIYEQYF. CDR3 coding DNA: TGTGCCAGCACTTCGGACAGAATATACGAGCAGTACTTC.

The gene calls are TRBV24-1 and TRBJ2-3; 8 bases map to TRBD2. The CDR3 runs to 16 residues. Germline V gene sequence: CDR1 KGHDR, CDR2 SFDVKD. J lost 6 bases, V lost 2 bases, and 9 bases had no gene match. For the CDR3, the DNA is TGTGCCACCAGTGATTGGAGTAGCGGGAAGGGGGATACGCAGTATTTT. As protein: CATSDWSSGKGDTQYF.

The chain recombines TRBV28 with TRBJ2-1; TRBD1 agrees at 9 bases. Germline assignment: CDR1 MDHEN and CDR2 SYDVKM. Germline trimming cut 6 bases from V and 8 bases from J; bases unmatched to any gene: 11. The CDR3 runs to 15 residues. For the CDR3, the DNA is TGTGCCAGCAGCTTAACAGGGGGCCGGAAAGATGAGCAGTTCTTC. Its protein product is CASSLTGGRKDEQFF.

This clone was picked up one time. V usage is TRBV7-6 and J usage is TRBJ1-1, with TRBD1 as a possible D gene (5 bases). Trimming shortened V by 5 bases and J by 1 base, and 8 bases separated the two germline ends. The V gene's germline CDR1 is SGHVS and CDR2 FNYEAQ. This CDR3 has 13 amino acids. The CDR3 DNA reads TGTGCCAGCAGCCAGGGCGAGAACACTGAAGCTTTCTTT. This sequence encodes CASSQGENTEAFF.

This rearrangement joins TRBV7-2 to TRBJ1-2; D not certain. CDR1 is SGHTA and CDR2 is FQGNSA in the germline V gene. The CDR3 is 14 amino acids. Trimming cost V 2 bases and J 2 bases, with 9 bases left between them. The CDR3 protein is CASSLSGDNYGYTF. CDR3 sequence (DNA): TGTGCCAGCAGCTTATCCGGAGACAACTATGGCTACACCTTC.

The V gene is TRBV5-4, the J gene TRBJ2-2, with 12 positions matching TRBD1. Germline loops: CDR1 SGHNT, CDR2 YYREEE (reference sequence). Unmatched junction bases numbered 4, after V lost 4 bases and J lost 6 bases. The CDR3 spans 15 residues. CDR3 DNA: TGTGCCAGCAGCACAGGGACAGGGGGCTCCGGGGAGCTGTTTTTT. It encodes CASSTGTGGSGELFF.

The V gene is TRBV19, the J gene TRBJ2-4, with D possibly being TRBD1 (6 bases). V was trimmed by 2 bases and J by 5 bases, leaving 13 bases between them. Germline CDR1 reads LNHDA; CDR2 reads SQIVND (reference sequence). The CDR3 spans 15 residues. The CDR3: CASSIPGEIQNIQYF. DNA of the CDR3: TGTGCCAGTAGTATACCAGGGGAAATTCAAAACATTCAGTACTTC.

The chain carries TRBV5-1 and TRBJ1-1; D unresolved. Germline V CDR1 and CDR2: SGHRS, YFSETQ. This CDR3 has 14 amino acids. V shed 0 bases and J shed 1 base, with 7 bases lying between them. CDR3 in DNA: TGCGCCAGCAGCTTGGGGCAGGCGAACACTGAAGCTTTCTTT. This translates into CASSLGQANTEAFF.

CDR3 sequence reads: CASSLSSGGTNEKLFF. The CDR3 DNA is TGTGCCAGCAGTTTAAGCTCAGGGGGCACTAATGAAAAACTGTTTTTT. V is TRBV28 and J is TRBJ1-4; 8 bases are a match to TRBD1. The CDR3 has 16 amino acids. V trimming: 2 bases; J trimming: 2 bases; junction bases outside the gene matches: 4. Germline loops: CDR1 MDHEN, CDR2 SYDVKM.

The chain couples TRBV5-1 to TRBJ2-7; D might be TRBD2 (6 bases). The germline gives CDR1 SGHRS, CDR2 YFSETQ. This CDR3 contains 16 residues. V was cut by 0 bases and J by 2 bases, with 15 bases left in between. CDR3 sequence (DNA): TGCGCCAGCAGCTTGGCCGCGGGACTCAGTACCTACGAGCAGTACTTC. Translated: CASSLAAGLSTYEQYF.

The CDR3 here is CASSQDRDSFTDTQYF. As DNA, the CDR3 is TGTGCCAGCAGCCAAGATAGGGACTCATTCACAGATACGCAGTATTTT. The chain recombines TRBV3-1 (or the pseudogene TRBV3-2) with TRBJ2-3, with D possibly matching TRBD2 (6 bases). The CDR3 covers 16 residues. The V gene's germline CDR1 is LGHDT and CDR2 YNNKEL (reference sequence). The ends were cut back, 0 bases at V and 2 bases at J, with 12 bases in the middle.

Concerning this clone: A junction end diverges from the germline sequence, so it may reflect a read error. The rearrangement links TRBV19 to TRBJ1-2; D may be TRBD1 (6 bases). Germline CDR1 LNHDA, CDR2 SQIVND (reference sequence). This CDR3 contains 14 residues. CDR3 loop: CASSGSGASYRYTF. The CDR3 DNA sequence: TGTGCCAGTAGTGGGTCAGGGGCCTCCTATCGCTACACCTTC.

The rearrangement links TRBV18 to TRBJ2-5; 9 nucleotides match TRBD1. The CDR3 sequence is 16 residues long. Trimming at V came to 5 bases and at J to 4 bases, leaving 11 bases not matched to a gene. Germline assignment: CDR1 KGHSH and CDR2 LQKENI. As DNA, the CDR3 is TGTGCCAGCTCAGCCGACTCTACAGGGGGCGGAGAGACCCAGTACTTC. It codes for CASSADSTGGGETQYF.

The gene calls are TRBV7-2 and TRBJ2-4; 9 bases are shared with TRBD2. Germline V lookup: CDR1 SGHTA, CDR2 FQGNSA. The trim removed 5 bases at V and 0 bases at J, leaving 8 bases unmatched. This CDR3 spans 17 amino acids. CDR3 in amino acids: CASSKPGLAVAKNIQYF. The DNA for the CDR3 is TGTGCCAGCAGCAAACCGGGACTAGCAGTAGCCAAAAACATTCAGTACTTC.

The rearrangement uses TRBV7-9 and TRBJ2-2; 7 bases map to TRBD1. The J segment lost 0 bases and the V segment lost 3 bases, leaving 4 bases of the junction unmatched. This CDR3 has 16 residues. Per the germline V gene, CDR1 is SEHNR and CDR2 is FQNEAQ (reference sequence). The CDR3 loop is CASSLDRPANTGELFF. The DNA for the CDR3 is TGTGCCAGCAGCTTGGACAGGCCTGCGAACACCGGGGAGCTGTTTTTT.

The gene calls are TRBV9 and TRBJ2-2; the match to TRBD1 covers 7 bases. The CDR3 runs 15 residues. Germline CDR1 is SGDLS and CDR2 is YYNGEE. V lost 5 bases, J lost 4 bases, and 8 bases stayed unmatched. The CDR3 is CASSKDRLPTGELFF. For the CDR3, the DNA is TGTGCCAGCAGTAAGGACAGGTTGCCCACCGGGGAGCTGTTTTTT.

This chain uses TRBV19 with TRBJ1-2, with 8 bases aligning to TRBD1. The CDR3 covers 15 residues. Germline V CDR1 and CDR2: LNHDA, SQIVND (reference sequence). V was clipped by 4 bases and J by 3 bases; unmatched bases: 7. The CDR3 loop reads CASSRAGGGYYGYTF. In DNA, the CDR3 is TGTGCCAGTAGTAGGGCAGGGGGCGGCTACTATGGCTACACCTTC.

The CDR3 DNA sequence: TGCAGCGTACAAACGGGGACTCGGGGCTCCTACGAGCAGTACTTC. It specifies CSVQTGTRGSYEQYF. The chain is built from TRBV29-1 and TRBJ2-7, with D possibly TRBD2 on 6 matching bases. V was trimmed by 6 bases and J by 0 bases, leaving 18 bases between them. Germline CDR1 reads SQVTM; CDR2 reads ANQGSEA. This CDR3 is 15 amino acids long.

The chain recombines TRBV28 with TRBJ1-1; unclear D gene. CDR3 length: 16 amino acids. The germline gives CDR1 MDHEN, CDR2 SYDVKM. Trimming removed 6 bases at V and 4 bases at J, with 21 bases between. The CDR3 nucleotides read TGTGCCAGCAGCTCACCTGCACTTGGTCCGAGCACTGAAGCTTTCTTT. Translation gives CASSSPALGPSTEAFF.